This TCR beta chain comes out of a study of cytomegalovirus exposure and HLA in healthy donors. The CDR3 is made up of 15 amino acids. Trimming cost V 8 bases and J 2 bases, with 18 bases left between them. The V gene's germline CDR1 is LNHDA and CDR2 SQIVND (reference sequence). The study's findings and limits: As was reported, the classifier diagnosed cytomegalovirus status with high specificity and sensitivity. The presence/absence work took it that sequencing depth was about the same across donors.

PCR used 60 Vbeta primers and 13 Jbeta primers. The repertoire was sequenced with immunoSEQ multiplex PCR; TCRdb's copy has only in-frame clones and lacks some. The table includes 85,000 to 120,000 clones, 75% detected once. Turning to this clone: Antigen: not known.

Sequenced material: PBMCs. The TCR originated in a male donor in good health and CMV-seropositive. V and J are TRBV19 and TRBJ1-2; D may be TRBD1 (6 bases). The CDR3 nucleotides are TGTGCCAGTGATACAGGGAGATTGGCCAACTATGGCTACACCTTC. It specifies CASDTGRLANYGYTF.